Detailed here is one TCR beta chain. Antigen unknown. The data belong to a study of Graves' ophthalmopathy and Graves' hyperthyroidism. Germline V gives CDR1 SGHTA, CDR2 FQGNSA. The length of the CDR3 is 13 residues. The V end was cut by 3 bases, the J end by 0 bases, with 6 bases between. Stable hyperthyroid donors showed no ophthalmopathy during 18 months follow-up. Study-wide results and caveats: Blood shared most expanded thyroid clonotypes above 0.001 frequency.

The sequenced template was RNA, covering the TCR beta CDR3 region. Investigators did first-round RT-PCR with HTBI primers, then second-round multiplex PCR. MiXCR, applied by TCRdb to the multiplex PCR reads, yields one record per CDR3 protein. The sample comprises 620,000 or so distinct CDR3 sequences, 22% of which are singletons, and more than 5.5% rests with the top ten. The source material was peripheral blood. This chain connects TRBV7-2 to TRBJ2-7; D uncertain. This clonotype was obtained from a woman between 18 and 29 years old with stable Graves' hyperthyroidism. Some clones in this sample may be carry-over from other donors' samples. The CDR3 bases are TGTACCAGCAGCTTCGGGTACTCCTACGAGCAGTACTTC. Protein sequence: CTSSFGYSYEQYF.